This paragraph reports one TCR beta chain. Assay used: immunoSEQ multiplex PCR; TCRdb lists only in-frame clones, some missing. The data contain about 29,000 clones, about 89% of them singletons. The sample belongs to a study of OX40 agonist ivuxolimab in advanced cancers. Trimming removed 5 bases at V and 0 bases at J, with 14 bases between. The CDR3 is 16 amino acids. The germline CDR1 and CDR2 sequences are SGHTA and FQGNSA. The chain couples TRBV7-2 to TRBJ1-5; a possible D gene is TRBD1 (6 bases). The sequence was obtained from an adult with an advanced solid tumor such as melanoma, head and neck, liver or kidney cancer. The sequences come from CD4+ or CD8+ T cells sorted from blood, collected in a trial of the OX40 agonist ivuxolimab. For the CDR3, the DNA is TGTGCCAGCAGCCCCTGGACAGCCTATAGCAATCAGCCCCAGCATTTT. Residues: CASSPWTAYSNQPQHF.